These 10 T cell receptor beta chains originate from one sample sequenced in a study of blood T cell repertoires in COVID-19. This table comes from immunoSEQ multiplex PCR, and its TCRdb copy is limited to in-frame clones, with some not included. The sample records 140,000 to 150,000 clones, roughly 89% being singletons. Sequencing input: peripheral blood. The receptors were sampled from a woman aged 45 to 65 with active or convalescent COVID-19.

The gene calls are TRBV2 and TRBJ1-5; D is unclear. Trimming removed 4 bases at V and 4 bases at J, with 5 bases between. Germline assignment: CDR1 SNHLY and CDR2 FYNNEI. The CDR3 has 12 amino acids. CDR3 nucleotides: TGTGCCAGCAGTGCGGAGAATCAGCCCCAGCATTTT. As protein: CASSAENQPQHF.

The chain combines TRBV29-1 with TRBJ1-4; no firm D call. Between the trimmed V and J ends, which lost 7 bases and 14 bases, there was a span of 17 bases. Germline V gives CDR1 SQVTM, CDR2 ANQGSEA. The CDR3 contains 11 residues. The CDR3 region is CSAGQVERLFF. The CDR3, as DNA: TGCAGCGCTGGCCAAGTCGAGAGGCTGTTTTTT. Drawing the rest from reference TRBV29-1 and TRBJ1-4, the complete variable domain is SAVISQKPSRDICQRGTSLTIQCQVDSQVTMMFWYRQQPGQSLTLIATANQGSEATYESGFVIDKFPISRPNLTFSTLTVSNMSPEDSSIYLCSAGQVERLFFGSGTQLSVL.

V usage is TRBV5-6 and J usage is TRBJ2-4; D is unclear. V dropped 7 bases and J dropped 3 bases, with 20 bases sitting between them. The CDR3 spans 16 residues. Germline V gives CDR1 SGHDT, CDR2 YYEEEE. CDR3 sequence reads: CASAPRSTPIKNIQYF. The CDR3 DNA reads TGTGCCAGCGCACCCCGGTCAACTCCGATCAAAAACATTCAGTACTTC.

This chain joins TRBV28 and TRBJ1-3, with a tentative D call TRBD1 (6 bases). V was trimmed by 6 bases and J by 7 bases, leaving 13 bases between them. In germline, CDR1 is MDHEN, CDR2 SYDVKM. The CDR3 covers 13 residues. The CDR3 bases are TGTGCCAGCAGCCAACAGGGATTGAACACCATATATTTT. Its protein product is CASSQQGLNTIYF.

The CDR3 sequence is CASSPPGTRTGELFF. The CDR3 DNA is TGTGCCAGCAGCCCTCCCGGAACTAGAACCGGGGAGCTGTTTTTT. V gene TRBV7-2 combines with J gene TRBJ2-2; D is perhaps TRBD2 (5 bases). This CDR3 region has 15 residues. The germline V gene encodes CDR1 SGHTA and CDR2 FQGNSA. The V end lost 5 bases, the J end lost 5 bases, and 15 bases lay between the germline ends.

The rearrangement uses TRBV7-9 and TRBJ2-2; 8 nucleotides line up with TRBD1. After removal of 3 bases from V and 7 bases from J, the junction contained 10 bases not matched to a gene. Germline CDR1 is SEHNR and CDR2 is FQNEAQ (reference sequence). The CDR3 is made up of 16 amino acids. The CDR3 nucleotides read TGTGCCAGCAGCTTGGGACAGGCAACTAACCGCGGGGAGCTGTTTTTT. Translation gives CASSLGQATNRGELFF.

This chain links TRBV30 with TRBJ1-6; D remains unclear. The germline V gene encodes CDR1 GTSNPN and CDR2 SVGIG (reference sequence). The CDR3 loop spans 13 amino acids. Trimming removed 2 bases from V and 5 bases from J, with 7 bases in between. The CDR3 protein is CAWSRTHNSPLHF. In DNA, the CDR3 is TGTGCCTGGAGTCGGACTCATAATTCACCCCTCCACTTT.

The chain employs TRBV27 and TRBJ2-1; 9 bases line up with TRBD2. This CDR3 has 16 residues. Unmatched junction bases numbered 4, after V lost 1 base and J lost 3 bases. Germline V gene data show CDR1 as MNHEY and CDR2 as SMNVEV (reference sequence). CDR3 in amino acids: CASSLYLAGIYNEQFF. CDR3 nucleotides: TGTGCCAGCAGTTTATATCTAGCGGGGATCTACAATGAGCAGTTCTTC.

The gene calls are TRBV18 and TRBJ2-5; 8 nucleotides line up with TRBD1. The CDR3 runs to 15 residues. Germline V gene data show CDR1 as KGHSH and CDR2 as LQKENI. Trimming cost V 3 bases and J 4 bases; bases outside gene matches: 7. Here the CDR3 reads CASSPRQGRVETQYF. The CDR3 DNA reads TGTGCCAGCTCACCTCGACAGGGGCGGGTAGAGACCCAGTACTTC.

The V call is TRBV11-2, the J call TRBJ2-5; 9 bases align to TRBD1. Trimming at V came to 1 base and at J to 2 bases, leaving 5 bases not matched to a gene. Germline CDR1 and CDR2: SGHAT and FQNNGV. This CDR3 region has 16 residues. The DNA of the CDR3 is TGTGCCAGCAGCTTAGCGGGACAGGGCCCTCAAGAGACCCAGTACTTC. This sequence encodes CASSLAGQGPQETQYF.